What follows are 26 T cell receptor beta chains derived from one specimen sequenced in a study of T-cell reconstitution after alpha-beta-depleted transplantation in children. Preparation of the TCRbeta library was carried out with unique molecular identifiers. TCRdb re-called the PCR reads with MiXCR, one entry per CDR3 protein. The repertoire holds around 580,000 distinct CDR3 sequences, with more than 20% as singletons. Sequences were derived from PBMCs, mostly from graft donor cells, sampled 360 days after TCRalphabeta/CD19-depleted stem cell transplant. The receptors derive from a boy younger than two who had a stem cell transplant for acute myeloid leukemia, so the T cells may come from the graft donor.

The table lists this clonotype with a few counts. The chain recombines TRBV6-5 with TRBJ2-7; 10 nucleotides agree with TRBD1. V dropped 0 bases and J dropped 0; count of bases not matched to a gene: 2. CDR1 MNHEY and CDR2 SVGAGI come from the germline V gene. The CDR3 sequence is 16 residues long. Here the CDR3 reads CASSYSGTGASYEQYF. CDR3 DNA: TGTGCCAGCAGTTACTCCGGGACAGGGGCCTCCTACGAGCAGTACTTC.

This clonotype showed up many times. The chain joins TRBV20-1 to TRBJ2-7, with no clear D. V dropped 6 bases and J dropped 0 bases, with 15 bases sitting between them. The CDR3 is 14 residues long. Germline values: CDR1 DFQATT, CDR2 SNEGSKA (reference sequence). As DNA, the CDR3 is TGCAGTGCCTCCACCCAAAGAGGCTCCTACGAGCAGTACTTC. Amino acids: CSASTQRGSYEQYF.

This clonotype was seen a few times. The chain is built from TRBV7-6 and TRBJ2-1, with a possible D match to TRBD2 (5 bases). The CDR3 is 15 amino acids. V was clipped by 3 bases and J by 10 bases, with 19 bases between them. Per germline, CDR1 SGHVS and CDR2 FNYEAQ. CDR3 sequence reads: CASSFGGHRPIEQFF. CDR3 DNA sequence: TGTGCCAGCAGCTTTGGCGGGCACCGACCTATCGAGCAGTTCTTC.

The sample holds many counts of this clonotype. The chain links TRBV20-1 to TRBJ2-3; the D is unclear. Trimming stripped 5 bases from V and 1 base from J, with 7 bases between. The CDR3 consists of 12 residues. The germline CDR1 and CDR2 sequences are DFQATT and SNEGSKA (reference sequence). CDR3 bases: TGCAGTGCTGTAAGGGGCACAGATACGCAGTATTTT. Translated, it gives CSAVRGTDTQYF.

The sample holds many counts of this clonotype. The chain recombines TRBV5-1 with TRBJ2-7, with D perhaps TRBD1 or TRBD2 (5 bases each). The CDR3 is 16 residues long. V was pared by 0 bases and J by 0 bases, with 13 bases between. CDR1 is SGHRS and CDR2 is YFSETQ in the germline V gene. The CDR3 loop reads CASSLEIRDPSYEQYF. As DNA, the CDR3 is TGCGCCAGCAGCTTGGAAATCCGGGACCCCTCCTACGAGCAGTACTTC.

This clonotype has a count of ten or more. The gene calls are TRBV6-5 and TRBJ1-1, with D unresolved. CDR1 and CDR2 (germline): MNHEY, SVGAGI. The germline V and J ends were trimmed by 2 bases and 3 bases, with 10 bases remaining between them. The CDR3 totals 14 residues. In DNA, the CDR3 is TGTGCCAGCAGTTACGCCAGGTCTGACACTGAAGCTTTCTTT. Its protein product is CASSYARSDTEAFF.

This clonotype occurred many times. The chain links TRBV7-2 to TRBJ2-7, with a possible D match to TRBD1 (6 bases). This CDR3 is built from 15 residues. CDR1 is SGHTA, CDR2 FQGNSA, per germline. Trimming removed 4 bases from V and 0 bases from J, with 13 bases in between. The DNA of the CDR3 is TGTGCCAGCAGCTACACGGGGACAAGCTCCTACGAGCAGTACTTC. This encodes CASSYTGTSSYEQYF.

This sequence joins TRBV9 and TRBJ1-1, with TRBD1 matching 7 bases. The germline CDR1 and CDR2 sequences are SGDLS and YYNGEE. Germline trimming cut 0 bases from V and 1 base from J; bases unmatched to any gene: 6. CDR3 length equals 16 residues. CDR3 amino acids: CASSVAPRTGNTEAFF. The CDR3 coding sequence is TGTGCCAGCAGCGTAGCCCCCAGGACAGGGAACACTGAAGCTTTCTTT.

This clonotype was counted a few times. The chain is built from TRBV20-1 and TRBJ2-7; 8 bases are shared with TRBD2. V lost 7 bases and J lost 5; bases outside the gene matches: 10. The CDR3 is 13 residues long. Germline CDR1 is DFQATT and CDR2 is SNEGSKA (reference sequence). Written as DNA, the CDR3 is TGCAGTGGTAGGGGCGGGGGGATAAACGAGCAGTACGTC. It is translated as CSGRGGGINEQYV.

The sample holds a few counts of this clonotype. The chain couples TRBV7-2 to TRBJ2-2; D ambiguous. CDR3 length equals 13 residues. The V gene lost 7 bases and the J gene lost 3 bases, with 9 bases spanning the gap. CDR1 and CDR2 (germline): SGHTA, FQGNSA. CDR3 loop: CASNRQHTGELFF. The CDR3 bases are TGTGCCAGCAACCGGCAGCACACCGGGGAGCTGTTTTTT.

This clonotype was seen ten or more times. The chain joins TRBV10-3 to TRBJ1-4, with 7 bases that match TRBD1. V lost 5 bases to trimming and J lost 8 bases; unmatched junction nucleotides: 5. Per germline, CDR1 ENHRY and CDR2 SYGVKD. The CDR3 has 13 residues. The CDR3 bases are TGTGCCATCAGTCCGGGACAGATGGAAAAACTGTTTTTT. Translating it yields CAISPGQMEKLFF.

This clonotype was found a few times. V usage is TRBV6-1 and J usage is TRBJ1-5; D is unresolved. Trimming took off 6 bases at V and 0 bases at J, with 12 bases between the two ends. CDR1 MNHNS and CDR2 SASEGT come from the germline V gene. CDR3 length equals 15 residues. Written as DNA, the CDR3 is TGTGCCAGCAGCCCAACAGAGAATAGCAATCAGCCCCAGCATTTT. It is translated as CASSPTENSNQPQHF.

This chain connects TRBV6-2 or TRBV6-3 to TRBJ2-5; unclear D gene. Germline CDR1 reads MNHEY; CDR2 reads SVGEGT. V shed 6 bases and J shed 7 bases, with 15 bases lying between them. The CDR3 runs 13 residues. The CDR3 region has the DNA TGTGCCAGCAGCTGGGTCGTTAAAGGGACCCAGTACTTC. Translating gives CASSWVVKGTQYF.

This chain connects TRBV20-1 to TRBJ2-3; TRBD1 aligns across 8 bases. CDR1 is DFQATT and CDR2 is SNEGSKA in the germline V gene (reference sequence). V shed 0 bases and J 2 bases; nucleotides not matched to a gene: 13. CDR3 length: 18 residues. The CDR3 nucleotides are TGCAGTGCTAGAGATCAACAAGACAGGGGCATAAACACAGATACGCAGTATTTT. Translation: CSARDQQDRGINTDTQYF.

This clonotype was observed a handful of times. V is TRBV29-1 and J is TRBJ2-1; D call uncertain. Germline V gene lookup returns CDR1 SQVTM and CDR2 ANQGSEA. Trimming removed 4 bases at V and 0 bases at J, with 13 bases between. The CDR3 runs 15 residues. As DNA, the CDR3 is TGCAGCGTTGGTACCCAGGCCTTCTCCTACAATGAGCAGTTCTTC. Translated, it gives CSVGTQAFSYNEQFF.

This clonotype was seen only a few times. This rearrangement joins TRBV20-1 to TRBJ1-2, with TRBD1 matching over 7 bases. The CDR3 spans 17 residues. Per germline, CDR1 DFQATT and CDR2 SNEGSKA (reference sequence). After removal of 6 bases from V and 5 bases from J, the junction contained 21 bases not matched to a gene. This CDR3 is CSAAGPTRDSPEYGYTF. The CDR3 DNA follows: TGCAGTGCCGCCGGTCCGACCCGGGACAGCCCTGAGTATGGCTACACCTTC.

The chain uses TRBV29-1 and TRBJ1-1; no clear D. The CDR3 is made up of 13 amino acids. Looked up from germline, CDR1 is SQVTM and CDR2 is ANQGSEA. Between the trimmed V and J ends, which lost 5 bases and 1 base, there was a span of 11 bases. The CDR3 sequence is CSVLTDPNTEAFF. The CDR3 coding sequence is TGCAGCGTTTTGACGGACCCGAACACTGAAGCTTTCTTT.

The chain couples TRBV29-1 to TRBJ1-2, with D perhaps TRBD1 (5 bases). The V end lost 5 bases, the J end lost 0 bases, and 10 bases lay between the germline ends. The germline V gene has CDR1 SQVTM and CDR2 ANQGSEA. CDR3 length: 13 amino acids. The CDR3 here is CSVPSGTNYGYTF. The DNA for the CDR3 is TGCAGCGTTCCTTCAGGGACTAACTATGGCTACACCTTC.

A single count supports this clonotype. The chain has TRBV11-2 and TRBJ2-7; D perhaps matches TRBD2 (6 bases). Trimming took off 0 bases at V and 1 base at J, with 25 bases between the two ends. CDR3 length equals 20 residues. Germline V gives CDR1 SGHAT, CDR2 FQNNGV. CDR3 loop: CASSLEHGGPASYPSYEQYV. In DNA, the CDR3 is TGTGCCAGCAGCTTAGAACACGGGGGTCCGGCCTCCTACCCTTCCTACGAGCAGTACGTC.

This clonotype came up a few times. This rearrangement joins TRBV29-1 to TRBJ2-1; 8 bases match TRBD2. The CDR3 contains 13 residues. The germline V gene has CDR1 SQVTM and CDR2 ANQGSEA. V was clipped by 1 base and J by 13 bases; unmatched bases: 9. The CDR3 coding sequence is TGCAGCGTTGAAGCTACTAGCGGCCAAGTACAGTTCTTC. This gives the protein CSVEATSGQVQFF.

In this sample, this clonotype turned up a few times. CDR3 DNA: TGTGCCAGCAGCTCCTGGGACAGCTACTACGAGCAGTACTTC. Translation: CASSSWDSYYEQYF. The chain combines TRBV7-9 with TRBJ2-7, with TRBD1 matching 7 bases. This CDR3 is 14 amino acids long. In germline, CDR1 is SEHNR, CDR2 FQNEAQ (reference sequence). V was pared by 4 bases and J by 3 bases, with 6 bases of the junction left unmatched.

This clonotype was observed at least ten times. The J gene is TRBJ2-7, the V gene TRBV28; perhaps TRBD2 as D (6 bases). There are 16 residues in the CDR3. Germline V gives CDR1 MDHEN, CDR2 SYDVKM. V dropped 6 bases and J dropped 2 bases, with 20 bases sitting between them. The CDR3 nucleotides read TGTGCCAGCAGCTCCCTGACTAGTAAGCGTCCCTACGAGCAGTACGTC. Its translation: CASSSLTSKRPYEQYV.

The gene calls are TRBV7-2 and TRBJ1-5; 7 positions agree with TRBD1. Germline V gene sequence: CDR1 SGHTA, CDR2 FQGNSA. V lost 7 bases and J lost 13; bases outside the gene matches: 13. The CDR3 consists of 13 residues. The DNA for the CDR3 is TGTGCCAGCACCTCGGACACGAGGGGGCGGCAGCATTTT. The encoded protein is CASTSDTRGRQHF.

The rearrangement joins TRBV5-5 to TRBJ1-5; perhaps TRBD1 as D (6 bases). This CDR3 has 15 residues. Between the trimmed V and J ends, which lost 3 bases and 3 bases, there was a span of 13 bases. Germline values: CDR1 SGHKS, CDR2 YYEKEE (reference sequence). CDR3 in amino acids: CASSSNGQYNQPQHF. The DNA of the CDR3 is TGTGCCAGCAGCTCTAATGGACAGTACAATCAGCCCCAGCATTTT.

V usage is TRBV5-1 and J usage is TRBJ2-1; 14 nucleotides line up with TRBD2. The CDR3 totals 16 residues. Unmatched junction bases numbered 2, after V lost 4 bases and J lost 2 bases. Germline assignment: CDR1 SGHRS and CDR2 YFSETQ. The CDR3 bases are TGCGCCAGCAGCCTGACTAGCGGGGGGGCCTACAATGAGCAGTTCTTC. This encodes CASSLTSGGAYNEQFF.

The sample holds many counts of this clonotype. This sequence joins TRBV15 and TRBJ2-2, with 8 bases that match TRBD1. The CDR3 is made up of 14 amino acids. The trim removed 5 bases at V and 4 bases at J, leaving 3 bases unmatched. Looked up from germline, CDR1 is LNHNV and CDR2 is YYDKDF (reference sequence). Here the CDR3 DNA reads TGTGCCACCAGCCCAGGGGGCGTCACCGGGGAGCTGTTTTTT. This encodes CATSPGGVTGELFF.